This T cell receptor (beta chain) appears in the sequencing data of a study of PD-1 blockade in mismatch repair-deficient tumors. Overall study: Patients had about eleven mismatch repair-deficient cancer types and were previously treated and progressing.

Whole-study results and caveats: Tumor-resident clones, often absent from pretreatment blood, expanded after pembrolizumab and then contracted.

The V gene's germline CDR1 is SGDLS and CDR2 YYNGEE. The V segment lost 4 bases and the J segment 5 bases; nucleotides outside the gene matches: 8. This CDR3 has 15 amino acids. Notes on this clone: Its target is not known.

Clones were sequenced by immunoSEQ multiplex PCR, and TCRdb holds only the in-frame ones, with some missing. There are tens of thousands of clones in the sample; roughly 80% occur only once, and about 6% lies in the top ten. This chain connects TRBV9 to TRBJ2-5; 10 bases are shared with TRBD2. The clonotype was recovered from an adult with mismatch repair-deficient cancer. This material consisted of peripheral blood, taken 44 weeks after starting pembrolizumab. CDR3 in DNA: TGTGCCAGCAGCTTGTCCGGGACTAGCGAGGAGACCCAGTACTTC. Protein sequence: CASSLSGTSEETQYF.